The 28 T cell receptor beta chains below all came from one sample that was sequenced in a study of T cells in Graves' hyperthyroidism and ophthalmopathy (dated by TCRdb to about 2019). Libraries were constructed by multiplex PCR. Sequencing used an Illumina HiSeq 2000. Amplification of TCR beta CDR3 regions was carried out from RNA transcripts. For the first round of RT-PCR on the TCR CDR3, the HTBI primer set was used together with the Qiagen OneStep RT-PCR kit. TCRdb trimmed public reads at Q25 via fastp, called clones via MiXCR and kept in-frame beta chains. Rows merge per CDR3 protein into single entries with the most common DNA and genes. The sample has about 360,000 distinct CDR3 sequences on record, about a fifth of them singletons. The ten largest clones take up approximately 4% of the sample. The source material was blood. The receptors shown here come from a woman between 18 and 29 years old with Graves' hyperthyroidism.

This clonotype appeared a few times. This rearrangement joins TRBV25-1 to TRBJ2-5; D is undetermined. This CDR3 spans 15 amino acids. Germline CDR1 reads MGHDK; CDR2 reads SYGVNS. V was clipped by 2 bases and J by 2 bases, with 12 bases between them. The CDR3 DNA is TGTGCCAGCAGTGAACCGAGCATCTGGCAAGAGACCCAGTACTTC. This gives the protein CASSEPSIWQETQYF.

This chain links TRBV27 with TRBJ2-7; D may be TRBD1 or TRBD2 (5 bases each). With 6 bases removed from V and 6 bases from J, the gap between germline ends came to 18 bases. The CDR3 totals 14 residues. CDR1 and CDR2 (germline): MNHEY, SMNVEV (reference sequence). CDR3 protein: CASSHQGAGVEQYF. Written as DNA, the CDR3 is TGTGCCAGCAGCCACCAGGGTGCCGGGGTCGAGCAGTACTTC.

This clonotype was recorded many times. V is TRBV5-1 and J is TRBJ1-1; 7 bases are shared with TRBD1. The CDR3 has 14 amino acids. Trimming removed 2 bases from V and 2 bases from J; junction bases left unmatched: 3. The V gene's germline CDR1 is SGHRS and CDR2 YFSETQ. This CDR3 is CASSLQGKNTEAFF. The CDR3 region has the DNA TGCGCCAGCAGCTTACAGGGGAAAAACACTGAAGCTTTCTTT.

This clonotype was detected only once. This chain connects TRBV6-4 to TRBJ1-5; tentatively, D is TRBD1 (6 bases). Looked up from germline, CDR1 is MRHNA and CDR2 is SNTAGT. The CDR3 is 13 amino acids. The V end was cut by 6 bases, the J end by 3 bases, with 9 bases between. CDR3 amino acids: CASSQGINQPQHF. CDR3 DNA sequence: TGTGCCAGCAGCCAGGGGATCAATCAGCCCCAGCATTTT.

This clonotype was found many times. The gene calls are TRBV6-2 or TRBV6-3 and TRBJ1-3; tentative D call: TRBD1 (5 bases). CDR3 length: 15 residues. From germline, CDR1 is MNHEY and CDR2 SVGEGT. The ends were cut back, 8 bases at V and 0 bases at J, with 14 bases in the middle. The CDR3 sequence: CASRPTANSGNTIYF. DNA of the CDR3: TGTGCCAGCCGACCGACAGCTAACTCTGGAAACACCATATATTTT.

In this sample, this clonotype turned up many times. The genes are TRBV5-1 and TRBJ1-1; D is perhaps TRBD1 (6 bases). Germline V gene data show CDR1 as SGHRS and CDR2 as YFSETQ. The CDR3 totals 13 residues. V dropped 5 bases and J dropped 4 bases, with 12 bases sitting between them. Here the CDR3 DNA reads TGCGCCAGCAGTTGGGGGGCACCCACTGAAGCTTTCTTT. Translation: CASSWGAPTEAFF.

This clonotype occurred many times. The rearrangement uses TRBV2 and TRBJ2-5, with D possibly matching TRBD1 (5 bases). V lost 1 base and J lost 1, with 10 bases in between. The CDR3 has 15 amino acids. The V gene's germline CDR1 is SNHLY and CDR2 FYNNEI. For the CDR3, the DNA is TGTGCCAGCAGTGAAGGGGGCGTCTCCCAAGAGACCCAGTACTTC. This gives the protein CASSEGGVSQETQYF.

This clonotype was counted ten times or more. The chain uses TRBV5-1 and TRBJ1-2; D is uncertain. The CDR3 spans 15 residues. The germline V and J ends were trimmed by 0 bases and 4 bases, with 13 bases remaining between them. Germline loops: CDR1 SGHRS, CDR2 YFSETQ. In DNA, the CDR3 is TGCGCCAGCAGCTTGGGAGCTGAAGCCCTCTATGGCTACACCTTC. Translated: CASSLGAEALYGYTF.

The genes are TRBV5-1 and TRBJ1-2; no clear D gene. The germline V and J ends were trimmed by 2 bases and 3 bases, with 11 bases remaining between them. CDR1 is SGHRS, CDR2 YFSETQ, per germline. The CDR3 extends over 14 amino acids. Written as DNA, the CDR3 is TGCGCCAGCAGCTTAGTCTGGAGGTACTATGGCTACACCTTC. Protein sequence: CASSLVWRYYGYTF.

There are many counts of this clonotype. The rearrangement links TRBV6-1 to TRBJ1-6, with unresolved D. The CDR3 covers 13 residues. The V and J ends lost 6 bases and 4 bases respectively, with 7 bases between them. From germline, CDR1 is MNHNS and CDR2 SASEGT. For the CDR3, the DNA is TGTGCCAGCAGCCGGGAATATAATTCACCCCTCCACTTT. Its protein product is CASSREYNSPLHF.

This clonotype was found many times. The chain has TRBV20-1 and TRBJ1-5, with TRBD1 matching over 7 bases. V lost 3 bases, J lost 7 bases, and 3 bases stayed unmatched. CDR1 is DFQATT and CDR2 is SNEGSKA in the germline V gene (reference sequence). This CDR3 contains 12 residues. The chain's CDR3 is CSARQGEQPQHF. The CDR3 DNA follows: TGCAGTGCTAGGCAGGGGGAGCAGCCCCAGCATTTT.

The chain joins TRBV7-2 to TRBJ2-7; D possibly uses TRBD1 or TRBD2 (5 bases each). The CDR3 sequence is 19 residues long. Germline CDR1 is SGHTA and CDR2 is FQGNSA. V was trimmed by 4 bases and J by 7 bases, leaving 32 bases between them. The CDR3 loop is CASSSLKGSTYTLLWEQYF. The DNA of the CDR3 is TGTGCCAGCAGCTCCCTTAAGGGGAGTACCTACACTCTCCTGTGGGAGCAGTACTTC. Full variable domain (rest looked up from reference TRBV7-2 and TRBJ2-7): GAGVSQSPSNKVTEKGKDVELRCDPISGHTALYWYRQSLGQGLEFLIYFQGNSAPDKSGLPSDRFSAERTGGSVSTLTIQRTQQEDSAVYLCASSSLKGSTYTLLWEQYFGPGTRLTVT.

Many counts were recorded for this clonotype. The V call is TRBV28, the J call TRBJ2-5, with a possible D match to TRBD2 (6 bases). V was trimmed by 7 bases and J by 9 bases, leaving 12 bases between them. This CDR3 spans 11 amino acids. Germline-derived CDR1 and CDR2 are MDHEN and SYDVKM. In nucleotides, the CDR3 is TGTGCCAGCAAGGCGGGGTCGGCCCAGTACTTC. Its protein is CASKAGSAQYF.

This clonotype has ten or more counts. The CDR3 region has the DNA TGTGCCAGCAGCTTGTGGGCCCTGGCAGCTAACGCCTATGGCTACACCTTC. Protein: CASSLWALAANAYGYTF. This sequence joins TRBV11-3 and TRBJ1-2; D gene uncertain. Germline lookup yields CDR1 SGHNT and CDR2 YENEEA. V lost 3 bases and J lost 4, with 21 bases in between. The CDR3 extends over 17 amino acids.

The table lists this clonotype with many counts. The chain has TRBV10-2 and TRBJ2-5, with TRBD2 matching over 14 bases. The CDR3 contains 15 residues. The V gene's germline CDR1 is WSHSY and CDR2 SAAADI. V lost 5 bases and J lost 5; bases outside the gene matches: 4. Written as DNA, the CDR3 is TGCGCCAGCAGTAGGACTAGCGGGGGGCGGGAGACCCAGTACTTC. Translating it yields CASSRTSGGRETQYF.

In nucleotides, the CDR3 is TGTGCCAGCAGTTCTCAGGACAGTTCCTACGAGCAGTACTTC. Translating it yields CASSSQDSSYEQYF. V usage is TRBV12-3 or TRBV12-4 and J usage is TRBJ2-7, with D perhaps matching TRBD1 (6 bases). The CDR3 has 14 residues. Trimming took 4 bases from V and 1 from J, leaving 11 bases between them.

This clonotype was seen ten or more times. V is TRBV9 and J is TRBJ1-1, with TRBD1 matching over 7 bases. The CDR3 has 15 residues. The V gene end was trimmed by 3 bases and the J gene end by 0 bases; junction bases not matched to a gene: 5. The germline gives CDR1 SGDLS, CDR2 YYNGEE. The DNA of the CDR3 is TGTGCCAGCAGCGGGCGGGGGACAGTGAACACTGAAGCTTTCTTT. It encodes CASSGRGTVNTEAFF.

This clonotype was seen repeatedly, ten times or more. V usage is TRBV29-1 and J usage is TRBJ1-2; no clear D. The CDR3 is 14 residues long. The ends were cut back, 5 bases at V and 9 bases at J, with 22 bases in the middle. Germline lookup yields CDR1 SQVTM and CDR2 ANQGSEA. CDR3 region: CSVSGRISLTSYTF. For the CDR3, the DNA is TGCAGCGTTTCTGGACGGATATCGCTTACAAGCTACACCTTC.

The table lists this clonotype with many counts. V usage is TRBV24-1 and J usage is TRBJ2-5; TRBD2 aligns across 8 bases. Unmatched junction bases numbered 8, after V lost 1 base and J lost 5 bases. Germline assignment: CDR1 KGHDR and CDR2 SFDVKD. The CDR3 extends over 16 amino acids. The CDR3 sequence: CATSDFYDSGGETQYF. The CDR3 DNA is TGTGCCACCAGTGATTTTTATGACTCGGGAGGGGAGACCCAGTACTTC.

Sample share makes this clonotype medium-sized. The CDR3 coding sequence is TGTGCCAGCAGTTCCGTGGACAGAGACAATCAGCCCCAGCATTTT. Encoded protein: CASSSVDRDNQPQHF. The chain couples TRBV27 to TRBJ1-5; D perhaps matches TRBD1 (6 bases). V shed 4 bases and J shed 3 bases, with 13 bases lying between them. Germline V lookup: CDR1 MNHEY, CDR2 SMNVEV (reference sequence). The CDR3 has 15 residues.

The chain couples TRBV6-5 to TRBJ2-5; 8 nucleotides line up with TRBD2. The J segment lost 5 bases and the V segment lost 10 bases, leaving 6 bases of the junction unmatched. There are 12 residues in the CDR3. In germline, CDR1 is MNHEY, CDR2 SVGAGI. CDR3 region: CAIGLASETQYF. Here the CDR3 DNA reads TGTGCCATCGGACTAGCAAGCGAGACCCAGTACTTC.

This clonotype has ten or more counts. The rearrangement joins TRBV6-5 to TRBJ1-1, with no clear D. The V end was cut by 6 bases, the J end by 10 bases, with 18 bases between. Germline CDR1 MNHEY, CDR2 SVGAGI. This CDR3 is 13 amino acids long. The CDR3 region is CASSPGPGRAAFF. DNA for the CDR3: TGTGCCAGCAGCCCCGGGCCAGGTCGGGCAGCTTTCTTT.

This clonotype has ten or more counts. V and J are TRBV11-1 and TRBJ1-2; D is perhaps TRBD1 (5 bases). This CDR3 has 17 residues. Trimming took off 3 bases at V and 2 bases at J, with 19 bases between the two ends. Germline V CDR1 and CDR2: SGHAT, FQDESV (reference sequence). This CDR3 reads CASSFKQVGIPNYGYTF. The CDR3 nucleotides are TGTGCCAGCAGCTTTAAACAGGTGGGGATCCCCAACTATGGCTACACCTTC.

This clonotype was observed at least ten times. V and J are TRBV20-1 and TRBJ2-7; the D gene could be TRBD1 or TRBD2 (6 bases each). CDR1 and CDR2 from the germline V gene are DFQATT and SNEGSKA (reference sequence). CDR3 length: 12 residues. V was clipped by 7 bases and J by 5 bases, with 15 bases between them. CDR3 residues: CSGGGRWDEQYF. The CDR3 DNA reads as TGCAGTGGAGGGGGGCGCTGGGACGAGCAGTACTTC.

This clonotype was detected many times. This sequence joins TRBV11-2 and TRBJ1-2; TRBD1 aligns across 9 bases. V trimming: 5 bases; J trimming: 8 bases; junction bases outside the gene matches: 15. Germline V gene lookup returns CDR1 SGHAT and CDR2 FQNNGV. The CDR3 runs 16 residues. CDR3 nucleotides: TGTGCCAGCAGCGAAAAACCCGGGACAGGGCAAGGCGGCTACACCTTC. It codes for CASSEKPGTGQGGYTF.

This clonotype has ten or more counts. The chain carries TRBV12-3 or TRBV12-4 and TRBJ1-1, with D maybe TRBD1 (5 bases). Trimming left V 5 bases short and J 13 bases short, with 14 bases between. The CDR3 has 11 residues. The CDR3 region has the DNA TGTGCCAGCAGTAGGGGACCCCTTTTTTTCTTT. Its translation is CASSRGPLFFF.

The chain links TRBV6-1 to TRBJ1-2, with 8 bases identical to TRBD1. Germline V CDR1 and CDR2: MNHNS, SASEGT. V lost 6 bases and J lost 2; bases outside the gene matches: 8. This CDR3 is built from 15 residues. This CDR3 is CASSGRTGGNYGYTF. The CDR3 DNA reads as TGTGCCAGCAGCGGTAGAACAGGGGGGAACTATGGCTACACCTTC.

This clonotype was counted many times. The chain joins TRBV20-1 to TRBJ1-2; D unclear. The V gene lost 1 base and the J gene lost 12 bases, with 6 bases spanning the gap. Germline V gives CDR1 DFQATT, CDR2 SNEGSKA (reference sequence). This CDR3 has 9 amino acids. This CDR3 reads CSARVKDTF. CDR3 in DNA: TGCAGTGCTAGAGTTAAAGACACCTTC.